The rows below give T cell receptor beta chains drawn from one sample of a study of blood T cell repertoires in COVID-19. Sequencing was performed with immunoSEQ multiplex PCR; in TCRdb, only in-frame clones are kept and a portion is missing. Seen here are about 250,000 clones, 70% to 90% observed once, and the top ten hold about 7%. Sequencing used PBMCs or T cells enriched from blood (not recorded which). The receptor set was obtained from a woman between 45 and 65 years old who had been exposed to COVID-19. CDR3s include the opening cysteine and the closing phenylalanine or tryptophan. The order of the fields is clone size, CDR3 length, D gene, J gene, V gene, CDR3 protein, CDR3 DNA. The D gene is left open where the match is weak. Size is omitted from some rows. Given values are once, few, many or a class for expanded clones.

clone_size: NA; cdr3_length: 15; d_call: TRBD2; j_call: TRBJ2-5; v_call: TRBV19; cdr3_aa: CASSADLAGQETQYF; cdr3_nt: TGTGCCAGTAGTGCCGACCTAGCGGGTCAAGAGACCCAGTACTTC
clone_size: NA; cdr3_length: 15; d_call: TRBD1; j_call: TRBJ1-5; v_call: TRBV18; cdr3_aa: CASSPRTGMNQPQHF; cdr3_nt: TGTGCCAGCTCCCCCCGGACAGGCATGAATCAGCCCCAGCATTTT
clone_size: NA; cdr3_length: 14; d_call: NA; j_call: TRBJ1-1; v_call: TRBV3-1/TRBV3-2; cdr3_aa: CASSHGPGRTEAFF; cdr3_nt: TGTGCCAGCAGCCACGGTCCGGGGAGGACTGAAGCTTTCTTT
clone_size: NA; cdr3_length: 14; d_call: NA; j_call: TRBJ2-5; v_call: TRBV5-1; cdr3_aa: CASSLASRRETQYF; cdr3_nt: TGCGCCAGCAGCTTGGCTAGTCGTCGGGAGACCCAGTACTTC
clone_size: NA; cdr3_length: 15; d_call: TRBD2; j_call: TRBJ2-1; v_call: TRBV5-1; cdr3_aa: CASTDGLAGNNEQFF; cdr3_nt: TGCGCCAGCACCGATGGACTAGCGGGGAACAATGAGCAGTTCTTC
clone_size: NA; cdr3_length: 12; d_call: TRBD2; j_call: TRBJ2-7; v_call: TRBV28; cdr3_aa: CASAGVLYEQYF; cdr3_nt: TGTGCCAGCGCGGGGGTCTTATACGAGCAGTACTTC
clone_size: NA; cdr3_length: 15; d_call: TRBD1; j_call: TRBJ2-1; v_call: TRBV7-8; cdr3_aa: CASSLSTGAGNEQFF; cdr3_nt: TGTGCCAGCAGCTTAAGCACAGGGGCGGGCAATGAGCAGTTCTTC
clone_size: NA; cdr3_length: 14; d_call: NA; j_call: TRBJ1-1; v_call: TRBV27; cdr3_aa: CASSLGGGNTEAFF; cdr3_nt: TGTGCCAGCAGTTTAGGAGGTGGGAACACTGAAGCTTTCTTT
clone_size: few; cdr3_length: 13; d_call: TRBD1; j_call: TRBJ1-5; v_call: TRBV2; cdr3_aa: CASGTGMYQPQHF; cdr3_nt: TGTGCCAGCGGGACAGGGATGTATCAGCCCCAGCATTTT
clone_size: NA; cdr3_length: 14; d_call: NA; j_call: TRBJ2-2; v_call: TRBV10-2; cdr3_aa: CASTRRGSTGELFF; cdr3_nt: TGCGCCAGCACTAGACGGGGATCCACCGGGGAGCTGTTTTTT
clone_size: NA; cdr3_length: 15; d_call: TRBD1; j_call: TRBJ1-5; v_call: TRBV5-8; cdr3_aa: CASRLRTGDYQPQHF; cdr3_nt: TGTGCCAGCAGACTAAGGACAGGCGATTATCAGCCCCAGCATTTT
clone_size: NA; cdr3_length: 13; d_call: NA; j_call: TRBJ1-1; v_call: TRBV7-2; cdr3_aa: CASSLGRITEAFF; cdr3_nt: TGTGCCAGCAGCCTAGGGAGGATCACTGAAGCTTTCTTT
clone_size: NA; cdr3_length: 14; d_call: NA; j_call: TRBJ2-1; v_call: TRBV7-8; cdr3_aa: CASSLTDWLNEQFF; cdr3_nt: TGTGCCAGCAGCTTAACAGATTGGCTTAATGAGCAGTTCTTC
clone_size: once; cdr3_length: 15; d_call: TRBD2; j_call: TRBJ2-3; v_call: TRBV5-1; cdr3_aa: CASSLMGGSTDTQYF; cdr3_nt: TGCGCCAGCAGCTTGATGGGGGGGAGCACAGATACGCAGTATTTT
clone_size: NA; cdr3_length: 16; d_call: NA; j_call: TRBJ1-2; v_call: TRBV3-1/TRBV3-2; cdr3_aa: CASSQVGLGLRYGYTF; cdr3_nt: TGTGCCAGCAGCCAAGTAGGGTTGGGGCTACGATATGGCTACACCTTC
clone_size: NA; cdr3_length: 15; d_call: NA; j_call: TRBJ1-5; v_call: TRBV15; cdr3_aa: CATSRDGAANQPQHF; cdr3_nt: TGTGCCACCAGCAGAGATGGGGCAGCGAATCAGCCCCAGCATTTT
clone_size: NA; cdr3_length: 14; d_call: TRBD1; j_call: TRBJ1-2; v_call: TRBV7-2; cdr3_aa: CASSLTGGNYGYTF; cdr3_nt: TGTGCCAGCAGCTTAACAGGGGGTAACTATGGCTACACCTTC
clone_size: NA; cdr3_length: 15; d_call: NA; j_call: TRBJ2-5; v_call: TRBV4-3; cdr3_aa: CASSQGARNLETQYF; cdr3_nt: TGCGCCAGCAGCCAAGGGGCCAGGAATCTTGAGACCCAGTACTTC
clone_size: NA; cdr3_length: 14; d_call: TRBD1; j_call: TRBJ1-3; v_call: TRBV2; cdr3_aa: CASSLTGGPNTIYF; cdr3_nt: TGTGCCAGCAGTTTGACAGGGGGACCGAACACCATATATTTT
clone_size: NA; cdr3_length: 14; d_call: TRBD2; j_call: TRBJ2-3; v_call: TRBV5-1; cdr3_aa: CASSLGGLAGMQYF; cdr3_nt: TGCGCCAGCAGCTTGGGGGGACTAGCGGGGATGCAGTATTTT
clone_size: NA; cdr3_length: 14; d_call: NA; j_call: TRBJ1-1; v_call: TRBV6-5; cdr3_aa: CAISPGHVNTEAFF; cdr3_nt: TGTGCCATATCACCGGGACACGTGAACACTGAAGCTTTCTTT
clone_size: NA; cdr3_length: 12; d_call: NA; j_call: TRBJ1-2; v_call: TRBV19; cdr3_aa: CASSRGVDGYTF; cdr3_nt: TGTGCCAGTAGTCGGGGGGTAGATGGCTACACCTTC
clone_size: NA; cdr3_length: 14; d_call: NA; j_call: TRBJ1-4; v_call: TRBV5-1; cdr3_aa: CASSTTDYNEKLFF; cdr3_nt: TGCGCCAGCAGCACTACGGATTATAATGAAAAACTGTTTTTT
clone_size: NA; cdr3_length: 18; d_call: NA; j_call: TRBJ1-6; v_call: TRBV7-2; cdr3_aa: CASSLSRDKSSYNSPLHF; cdr3_nt: TGTGCCAGCAGCTTATCACGGGACAAGAGCTCCTATAATTCACCCCTCCACTTT
clone_size: NA; cdr3_length: 17; d_call: TRBD1; j_call: TRBJ2-3; v_call: TRBV9; cdr3_aa: CASSALSGQGRTDTQYF; cdr3_nt: TGTGCCAGCAGCGCATTATCGGGACAGGGTAGAACAGATACGCAGTATTTT
clone_size: NA; cdr3_length: 16; d_call: TRBD2; j_call: TRBJ2-3; v_call: TRBV3-1/TRBV3-2; cdr3_aa: CASSQSGGPSTDTQYF; cdr3_nt: TGTGCCAGCAGCCAGTCGGGGGGGCCGAGCACAGATACGCAGTATTTT
clone_size: NA; cdr3_length: 18; d_call: TRBD1; j_call: TRBJ1-2; v_call: TRBV6-1; cdr3_aa: CASSDAWDRAEANYGYTF; cdr3_nt: TGTGCCAGCAGTGATGCATGGGACAGGGCCGAAGCTAACTATGGCTACACCTTC
clone_size: NA; cdr3_length: 16; d_call: NA; j_call: TRBJ2-2; v_call: TRBV2; cdr3_aa: CASSAPPGQSTGELFF; cdr3_nt: TGTGCCAGCAGCGCACCTCCGGGACAAAGCACCGGGGAGCTGTTTTTT
clone_size: NA; cdr3_length: 15; d_call: TRBD1; j_call: TRBJ1-4; v_call: TRBV11-2; cdr3_aa: CASSLAGQGHSKLFF; cdr3_nt: TGTGCCAGCAGCTTAGCGGGACAGGGGCATTCAAAACTGTTTTTT
clone_size: NA; cdr3_length: 16; d_call: TRBD1; j_call: TRBJ1-5; v_call: TRBV19; cdr3_aa: CASSIPTGTGGQPQHF; cdr3_nt: TGTGCCAGTAGTATTCCAACCGGGACAGGGGGTCAGCCCCAGCATTTT
clone_size: NA; cdr3_length: 13; d_call: TRBD1; j_call: TRBJ1-6; v_call: TRBV27; cdr3_aa: CASSFTGESPLHF; cdr3_nt: TGTGCCAGCAGTTTTACAGGGGAATCACCCCTCCACTTT
clone_size: few; cdr3_length: 13; d_call: NA; j_call: TRBJ2-7; v_call: TRBV6-5; cdr3_aa: CASSPQEVHEQYF; cdr3_nt: TGTGCCAGCAGTCCCCAGGAGGTGCACGAGCAGTACTTC
clone_size: NA; cdr3_length: 17; d_call: NA; j_call: TRBJ2-3; v_call: TRBV9; cdr3_aa: CASSKRAPLGGTDTQYF; cdr3_nt: TGTGCCAGCAGCAAACGGGCCCCTTTAGGGGGCACAGATACGCAGTATTTT
clone_size: NA; cdr3_length: 14; d_call: TRBD1; j_call: TRBJ1-2; v_call: TRBV27; cdr3_aa: CASRDRGANYGYTF; cdr3_nt: TGTGCCAGCAGGGACAGGGGAGCTAACTATGGCTACACCTTC
clone_size: NA; cdr3_length: 17; d_call: NA; j_call: TRBJ2-3; v_call: TRBV5-5; cdr3_aa: CASSLLGSASSTDTQYF; cdr3_nt: TGTGCCAGCAGCTTGCTGGGGAGTGCTTCTAGCACAGATACGCAGTATTTT
clone_size: NA; cdr3_length: 15; d_call: TRBD1; j_call: TRBJ1-3; v_call: TRBV6-6; cdr3_aa: CASSTQTGTGNTIYF; cdr3_nt: TGTGCCAGCAGTACCCAGACAGGGACTGGAAACACCATATATTTT
clone_size: NA; cdr3_length: 15; d_call: TRBD1; j_call: TRBJ2-1; v_call: TRBV4-3; cdr3_aa: CASSQGMTGNGEQFF; cdr3_nt: TGCGCCAGCAGCCAAGGAATGACAGGGAATGGTGAGCAGTTCTTC
clone_size: NA; cdr3_length: 14; d_call: NA; j_call: TRBJ1-2; v_call: TRBV28; cdr3_aa: CASSRPAGFYGYTF; cdr3_nt: TGTGCCAGCAGCCGCCCCGCAGGTTTCTATGGCTACACCTTC
clone_size: NA; cdr3_length: 17; d_call: NA; j_call: TRBJ1-4; v_call: TRBV7-8; cdr3_aa: CASRKDSFSGPNEKLFF; cdr3_nt: TGTGCCAGCAGGAAGGACAGTTTCAGTGGACCTAATGAAAAACTGTTTTTT
clone_size: NA; cdr3_length: 14; d_call: NA; j_call: TRBJ2-7; v_call: TRBV10-3; cdr3_aa: CAISESTGTYEQYF; cdr3_nt: TGTGCCATCAGTGAGTCAACAGGGACGTACGAGCAGTACTTC
clone_size: NA; cdr3_length: 13; d_call: NA; j_call: TRBJ1-4; v_call: TRBV18; cdr3_aa: CASSARGGEKLFF; cdr3_nt: TGTGCCAGCTCAGCCAGGGGTGGTGAAAAACTGTTTTTT
clone_size: NA; cdr3_length: 14; d_call: NA; j_call: TRBJ2-7; v_call: TRBV5-1; cdr3_aa: CASSLESAGYEQYF; cdr3_nt: TGCGCCAGCAGCTTGGAGAGTGCGGGTTACGAGCAGTACTTC
clone_size: once; cdr3_length: 15; d_call: TRBD1; j_call: TRBJ2-3; v_call: TRBV4-1; cdr3_aa: CASSQGDSPTDTQYF; cdr3_nt: TGCGCCAGCAGCCAAGGGGACAGCCCCACAGATACGCAGTATTTT
clone_size: NA; cdr3_length: 14; d_call: TRBD1; j_call: TRBJ2-1; v_call: TRBV10-3; cdr3_aa: CAISGGTVGNEQFF; cdr3_nt: TGTGCCATCAGTGGAGGGACAGTGGGCAATGAGCAGTTCTTC
clone_size: NA; cdr3_length: 15; d_call: TRBD1; j_call: TRBJ1-4; v_call: TRBV7-2; cdr3_aa: CASSLGTGSFGKLFF; cdr3_nt: TGTGCCAGCAGCCTAGGGACAGGGAGTTTTGGAAAACTGTTTTTT
clone_size: NA; cdr3_length: 14; d_call: TRBD1; j_call: TRBJ1-1; v_call: TRBV18; cdr3_aa: CASSPSQGAGEAFF; cdr3_nt: TGTGCCAGCTCACCGAGTCAGGGGGCGGGTGAAGCTTTCTTT
clone_size: NA; cdr3_length: 16; d_call: TRBD1; j_call: TRBJ1-4; v_call: TRBV6-2/TRBV6-3; cdr3_aa: CASSYDGGQGLEKLFF; cdr3_nt: TGTGCCAGCAGTTACGACGGAGGACAGGGGCTAGAAAAACTGTTTTTT
clone_size: NA; cdr3_length: 17; d_call: TRBD2; j_call: TRBJ2-5; v_call: TRBV10-2; cdr3_aa: CASSPFILAGIQETQYF; cdr3_nt: TGCGCCAGCAGCCCCTTTATACTAGCGGGTATTCAAGAGACCCAGTACTTC
clone_size: NA; cdr3_length: 16; d_call: NA; j_call: TRBJ2-1; v_call: TRBV18; cdr3_aa: CASALEGARRINEQFF; cdr3_nt: TGTGCCAGCGCACTAGAGGGAGCCCGACGGATAAATGAGCAGTTCTTC
clone_size: NA; cdr3_length: 16; d_call: TRBD1; j_call: TRBJ1-3; v_call: TRBV7-2; cdr3_aa: CASSQHRTGEGNTIYF; cdr3_nt: TGTGCCAGCAGCCAACACAGGACAGGGGAAGGAAACACCATATATTTT
clone_size: NA; cdr3_length: 15; d_call: NA; j_call: TRBJ1-3; v_call: TRBV19; cdr3_aa: CASTPAASSGNTIYF; cdr3_nt: TGTGCCAGTACCCCGGCAGCTAGCTCTGGAAACACCATATATTTT
clone_size: NA; cdr3_length: 13; d_call: NA; j_call: TRBJ1-1; v_call: TRBV28; cdr3_aa: CASSLSPNTEAFF; cdr3_nt: TGTGCCAGCAGTTTAAGCCCAAACACTGAAGCTTTCTTT
clone_size: NA; cdr3_length: 15; d_call: TRBD1; j_call: TRBJ1-2; v_call: TRBV6-5; cdr3_aa: CASKQGAVGNYGYTF; cdr3_nt: TGTGCCAGCAAGCAGGGGGCCGTGGGGAATTATGGTTACACCTTC
clone_size: once; cdr3_length: 14; d_call: NA; j_call: TRBJ2-5; v_call: TRBV30; cdr3_aa: CAWSLGAARETQYF; cdr3_nt: TGTGCCTGGAGCCTAGGGGCGGCTAGGGAGACCCAGTACTTC
clone_size: NA; cdr3_length: 14; d_call: NA; j_call: TRBJ1-1; v_call: TRBV6-5; cdr3_aa: CASTLRVLHTEAFF; cdr3_nt: TGTGCCAGCACCCTCAGGGTCCTTCACACTGAAGCTTTCTTT
clone_size: NA; cdr3_length: 15; d_call: TRBD1; j_call: TRBJ1-2; v_call: TRBV3-1/TRBV3-2; cdr3_aa: CASSQDDRANYGYTF; cdr3_nt: TGTGCCAGCAGCCAGGACGACAGGGCTAACTATGGCTACACCTTC
clone_size: NA; cdr3_length: 19; d_call: TRBD2; j_call: TRBJ2-3; v_call: TRBV7-2; cdr3_aa: CASSPSGLAGVGRTDTQYF; cdr3_nt: TGTGCCAGCAGCCCATCGGGACTAGCGGGGGTCGGCCGCACAGATACGCAGTATTTT
clone_size: NA; cdr3_length: 14; d_call: TRBD2; j_call: TRBJ2-1; v_call: TRBV5-1; cdr3_aa: CATKSGGTYNEQFF; cdr3_nt: TGCGCCACCAAAAGCGGGGGTACCTACAATGAGCAGTTCTTC
clone_size: NA; cdr3_length: 13; d_call: NA; j_call: TRBJ1-4; v_call: TRBV5-1; cdr3_aa: CASSSGRNEKLFF; cdr3_nt: TGCGCCAGCAGCTCAGGCCGTAATGAAAAACTGTTTTTT